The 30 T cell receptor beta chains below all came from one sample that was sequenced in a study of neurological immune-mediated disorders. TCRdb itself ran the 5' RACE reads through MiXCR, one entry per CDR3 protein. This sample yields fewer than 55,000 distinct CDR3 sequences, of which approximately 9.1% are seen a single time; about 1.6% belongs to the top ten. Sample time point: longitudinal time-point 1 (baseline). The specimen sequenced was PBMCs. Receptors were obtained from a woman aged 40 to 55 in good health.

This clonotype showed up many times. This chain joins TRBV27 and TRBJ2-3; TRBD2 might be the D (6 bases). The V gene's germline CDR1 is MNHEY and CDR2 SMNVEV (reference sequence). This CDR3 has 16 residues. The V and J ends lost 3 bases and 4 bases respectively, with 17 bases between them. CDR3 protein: CASSFRTGEGPDTQYF. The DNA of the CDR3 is TGTGCCAGCAGTTTCAGAACGGGGGAAGGCCCAGATACGCAGTATTTT.

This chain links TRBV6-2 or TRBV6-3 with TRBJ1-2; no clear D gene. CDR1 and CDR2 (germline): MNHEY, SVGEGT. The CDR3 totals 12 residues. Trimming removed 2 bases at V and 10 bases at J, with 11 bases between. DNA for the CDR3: TGTGCCAGCAGTTACCCGGAGTATCTCTACACCTTC. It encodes CASSYPEYLYTF.

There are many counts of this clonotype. The CDR3 is CSVDTGSVNTEAFF. CDR3 coding DNA: TGCAGCGTCGACACCGGGTCGGTGAACACTGAAGCTTTCTTT. V gene TRBV29-1 combines with J gene TRBJ1-1; D call uncertain. Looked up from germline, CDR1 is SQVTM and CDR2 is ANQGSEA. V lost 6 bases and J 0 bases, leaving 14 bases between the germline ends. The CDR3 totals 14 residues.

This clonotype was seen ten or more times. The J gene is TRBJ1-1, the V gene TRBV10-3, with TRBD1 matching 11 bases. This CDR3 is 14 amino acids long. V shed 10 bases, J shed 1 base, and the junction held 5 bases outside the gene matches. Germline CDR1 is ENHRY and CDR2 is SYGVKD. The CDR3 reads CATWTGGANTEAFF. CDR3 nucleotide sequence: TGTGCCACCTGGACAGGGGGCGCGAACACTGAAGCTTTCTTT.

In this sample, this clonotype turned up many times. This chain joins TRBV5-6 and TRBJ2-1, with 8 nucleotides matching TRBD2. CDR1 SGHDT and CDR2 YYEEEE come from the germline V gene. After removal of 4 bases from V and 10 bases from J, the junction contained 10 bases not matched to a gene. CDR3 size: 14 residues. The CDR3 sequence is CASSPGTRGAEQFF. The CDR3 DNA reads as TGTGCCAGCAGCCCCGGGACTAGGGGGGCAGAGCAGTTCTTC.

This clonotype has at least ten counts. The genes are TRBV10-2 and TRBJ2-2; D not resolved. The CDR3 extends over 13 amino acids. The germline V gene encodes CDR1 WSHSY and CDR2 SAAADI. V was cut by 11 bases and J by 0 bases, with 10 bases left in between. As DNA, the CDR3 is TGCGCCTGTGGCGACCCGAACACCGGGGAGCTGTTTTTT. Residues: CACGDPNTGELFF.

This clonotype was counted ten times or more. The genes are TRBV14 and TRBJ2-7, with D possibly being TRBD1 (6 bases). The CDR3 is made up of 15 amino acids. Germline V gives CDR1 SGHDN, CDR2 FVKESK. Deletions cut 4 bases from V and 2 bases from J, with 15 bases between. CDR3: CASSRRTVATYEQYF. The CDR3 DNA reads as TGTGCCAGCAGCCGCCGGACAGTGGCTACCTACGAGCAGTACTTC.

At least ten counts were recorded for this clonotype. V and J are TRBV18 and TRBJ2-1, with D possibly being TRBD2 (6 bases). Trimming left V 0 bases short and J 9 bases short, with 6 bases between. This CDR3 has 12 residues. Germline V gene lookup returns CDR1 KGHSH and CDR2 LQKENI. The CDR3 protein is CASSPPGGEQFF. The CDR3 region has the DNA TGTGCCAGCTCACCACCGGGAGGTGAGCAGTTCTTC.

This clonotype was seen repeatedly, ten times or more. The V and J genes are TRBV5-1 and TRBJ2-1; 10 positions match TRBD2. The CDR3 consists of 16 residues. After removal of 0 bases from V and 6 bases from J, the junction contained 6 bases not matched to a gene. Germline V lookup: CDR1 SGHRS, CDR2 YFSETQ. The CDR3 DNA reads TGCGCCAGCAGCTTGGGGGTACTAGCGGGGACCAATGAGCAGTTCTTC. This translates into CASSLGVLAGTNEQFF.

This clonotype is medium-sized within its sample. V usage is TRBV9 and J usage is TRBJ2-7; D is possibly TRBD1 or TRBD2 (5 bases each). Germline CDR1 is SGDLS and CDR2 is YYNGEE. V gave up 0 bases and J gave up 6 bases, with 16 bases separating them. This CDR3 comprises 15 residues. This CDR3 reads CASSVGRAIGTEQYF. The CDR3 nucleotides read TGTGCCAGCAGCGTAGGTAGGGCGATTGGGACCGAGCAGTACTTC.

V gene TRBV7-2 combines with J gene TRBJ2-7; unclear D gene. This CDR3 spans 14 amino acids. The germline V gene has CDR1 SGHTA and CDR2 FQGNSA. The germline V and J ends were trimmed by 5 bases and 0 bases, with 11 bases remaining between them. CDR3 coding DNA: TGTGCCAGCAGCCCGAGTCAGAGCTCCTACGAGCAGTACTTC. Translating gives CASSPSQSSYEQYF.

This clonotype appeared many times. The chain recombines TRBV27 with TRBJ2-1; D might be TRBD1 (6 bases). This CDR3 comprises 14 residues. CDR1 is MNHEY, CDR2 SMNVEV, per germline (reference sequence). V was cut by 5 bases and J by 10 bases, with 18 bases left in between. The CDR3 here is CASSPGDRPGEQFF. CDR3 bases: TGTGCCAGCAGTCCAGGGGACCGCCCCGGGGAGCAGTTCTTC.

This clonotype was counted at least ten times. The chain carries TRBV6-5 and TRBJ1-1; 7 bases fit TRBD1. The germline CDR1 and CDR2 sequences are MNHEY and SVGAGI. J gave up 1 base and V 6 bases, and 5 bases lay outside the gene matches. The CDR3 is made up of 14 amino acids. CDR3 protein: CASSKTGRNTEAFF. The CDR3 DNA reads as TGTGCCAGCAGCAAGACAGGGCGGAACACTGAAGCTTTCTTT.

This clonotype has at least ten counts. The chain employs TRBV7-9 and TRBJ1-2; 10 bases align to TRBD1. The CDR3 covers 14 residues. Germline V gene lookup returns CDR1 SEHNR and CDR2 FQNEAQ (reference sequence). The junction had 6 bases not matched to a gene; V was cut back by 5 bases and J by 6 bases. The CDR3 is CASSKGQGQDGYTF. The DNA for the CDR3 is TGTGCCAGCAGCAAGGGACAGGGGCAAGATGGCTACACCTTC.

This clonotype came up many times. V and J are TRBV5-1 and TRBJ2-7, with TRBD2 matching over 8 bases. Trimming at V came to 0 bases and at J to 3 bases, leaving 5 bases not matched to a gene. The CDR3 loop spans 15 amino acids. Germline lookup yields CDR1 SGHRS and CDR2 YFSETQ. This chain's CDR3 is CASSLDGLAGYEQYF. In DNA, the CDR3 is TGCGCCAGCAGCTTGGATGGGCTAGCGGGCTACGAGCAGTACTTC.

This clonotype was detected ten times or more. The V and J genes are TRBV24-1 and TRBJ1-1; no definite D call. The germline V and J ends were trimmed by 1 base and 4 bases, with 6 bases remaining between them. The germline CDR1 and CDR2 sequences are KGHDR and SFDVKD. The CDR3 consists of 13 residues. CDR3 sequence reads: CATSDFIGTEAFF. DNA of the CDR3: TGTGCCACCAGTGATTTCATAGGCACTGAAGCTTTCTTT.

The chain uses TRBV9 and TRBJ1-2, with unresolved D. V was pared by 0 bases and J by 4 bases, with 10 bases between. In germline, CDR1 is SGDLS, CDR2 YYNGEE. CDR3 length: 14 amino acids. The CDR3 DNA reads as TGTGCCAGCAGCGTAGGGACCTCCGCCTATGGCTACACCTTC. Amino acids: CASSVGTSAYGYTF.

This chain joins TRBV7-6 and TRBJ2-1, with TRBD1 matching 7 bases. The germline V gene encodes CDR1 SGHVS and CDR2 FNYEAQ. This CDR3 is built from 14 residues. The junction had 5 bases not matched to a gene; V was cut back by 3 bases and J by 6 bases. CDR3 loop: CASSLQGVTNEQFF. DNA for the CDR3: TGTGCCAGCAGCTTGCAGGGGGTGACCAATGAGCAGTTCTTC.

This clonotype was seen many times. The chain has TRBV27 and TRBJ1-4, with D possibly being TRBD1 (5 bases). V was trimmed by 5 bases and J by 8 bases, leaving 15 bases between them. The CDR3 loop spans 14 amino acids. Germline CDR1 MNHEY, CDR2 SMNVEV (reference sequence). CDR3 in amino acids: CASSPRRGSEKLFF. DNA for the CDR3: TGTGCCAGCAGTCCCCGTCGGGGCTCAGAAAAACTGTTTTTT. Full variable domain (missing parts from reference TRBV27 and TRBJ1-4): EAQVTQNPRYLITVTGKKLTVTCSQNMNHEYMSWYRQDPGLGLRQIYYSMNVEVTDKGDVPEGYKVSRKEKRNFPLILESPSPNQTSLYFCASSPRRGSEKLFFGSGTQLSVL.

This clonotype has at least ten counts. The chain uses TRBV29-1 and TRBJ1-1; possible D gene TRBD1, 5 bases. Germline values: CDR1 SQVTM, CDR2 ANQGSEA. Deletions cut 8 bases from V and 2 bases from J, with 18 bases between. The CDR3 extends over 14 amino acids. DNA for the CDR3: TGCAGCACCACGGGCAGGGCCCTTAACACTGAAGCTTTCTTT. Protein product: CSTTGRALNTEAFF.

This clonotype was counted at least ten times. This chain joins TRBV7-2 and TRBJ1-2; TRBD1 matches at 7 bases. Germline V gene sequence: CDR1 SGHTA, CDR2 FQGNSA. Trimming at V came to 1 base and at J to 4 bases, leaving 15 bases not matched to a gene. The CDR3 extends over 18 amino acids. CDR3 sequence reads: CASSLVGVGITGAYGYTF. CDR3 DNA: TGTGCCAGCAGCTTAGTTGGTGTGGGGATTACAGGGGCCTATGGCTACACCTTC.

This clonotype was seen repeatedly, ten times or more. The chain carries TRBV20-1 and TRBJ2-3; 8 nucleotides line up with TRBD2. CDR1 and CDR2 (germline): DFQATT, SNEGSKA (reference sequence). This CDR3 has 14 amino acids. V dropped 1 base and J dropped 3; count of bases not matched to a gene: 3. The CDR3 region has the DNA TGCAGTGCTAGAGCGGGGGGGCCGACAGATACGCAGTATTTT. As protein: CSARAGGPTDTQYF.

CDR3 in amino acids: CASSHNGGDTEAFF. Here the CDR3 DNA reads TGTGCCAGCAGCCACAACGGGGGAGACACTGAAGCTTTCTTT. The chain recombines TRBV5-6 with TRBJ1-1, with D possibly matching TRBD1 (5 bases). Germline V lookup: CDR1 SGHDT, CDR2 YYEEEE. Trimming took off 4 bases at V and 3 bases at J, with 13 bases between the two ends. This CDR3 spans 14 amino acids.

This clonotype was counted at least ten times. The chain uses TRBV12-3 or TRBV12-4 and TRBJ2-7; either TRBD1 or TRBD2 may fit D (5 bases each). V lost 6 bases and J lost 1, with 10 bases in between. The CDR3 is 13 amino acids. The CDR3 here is CASRTGTSYEQYF. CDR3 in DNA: TGTGCCAGCAGAACGGGGACGTCCTACGAGCAGTACTTC.

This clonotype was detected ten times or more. CDR3 coding DNA: TGTGCCAGCAGTTACCGGTCCGGGGGAACGACTGAAGCTTTCTTT. Protein sequence: CASSYRSGGTTEAFF. The chain is built from TRBV6-5 and TRBJ1-1; D perhaps matches TRBD1 (5 bases). Germline CDR1 MNHEY, CDR2 SVGAGI. V lost 2 bases and J 5 bases, leaving 15 bases between the germline ends. The CDR3 is 15 amino acids.

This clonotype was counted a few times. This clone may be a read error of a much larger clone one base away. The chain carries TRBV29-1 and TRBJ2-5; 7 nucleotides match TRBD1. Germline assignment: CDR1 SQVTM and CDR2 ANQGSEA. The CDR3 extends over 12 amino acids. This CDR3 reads CSVRGNEETKYF. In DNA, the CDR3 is TGCAGCGTCAGGGGGAACGAGGAGACCAAGTACTTC.

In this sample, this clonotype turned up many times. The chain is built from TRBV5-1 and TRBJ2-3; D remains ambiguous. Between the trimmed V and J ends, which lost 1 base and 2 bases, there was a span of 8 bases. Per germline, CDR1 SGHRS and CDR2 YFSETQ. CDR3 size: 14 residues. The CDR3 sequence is CASSLLGYTDTQYF. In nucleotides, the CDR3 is TGCGCCAGCAGCTTGTTGGGTTACACAGATACGCAGTATTTT.

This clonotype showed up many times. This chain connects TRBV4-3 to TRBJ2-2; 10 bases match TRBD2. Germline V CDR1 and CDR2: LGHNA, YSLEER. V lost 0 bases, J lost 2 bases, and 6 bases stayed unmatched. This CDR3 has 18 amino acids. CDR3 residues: CASSQEASGRPNTGELFF. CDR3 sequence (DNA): TGCGCCAGCAGCCAAGAGGCTAGCGGGAGACCAAACACCGGGGAGCTGTTTTTT.

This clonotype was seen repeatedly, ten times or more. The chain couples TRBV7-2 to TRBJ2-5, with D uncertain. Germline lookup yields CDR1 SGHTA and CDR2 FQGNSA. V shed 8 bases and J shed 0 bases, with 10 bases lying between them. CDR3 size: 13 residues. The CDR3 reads CASQNPNQETQYF. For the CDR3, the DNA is TGTGCCAGCCAAAACCCGAACCAAGAGACCCAGTACTTC.

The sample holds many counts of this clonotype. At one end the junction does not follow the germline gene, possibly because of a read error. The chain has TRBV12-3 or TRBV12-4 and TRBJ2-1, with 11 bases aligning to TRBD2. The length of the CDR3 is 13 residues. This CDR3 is CASSIAGGYEQFF. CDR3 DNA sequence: TGTGCCAGCAGTATAGCGGGAGGGTATGAGCAGTTCTTC.